What follows is one T cell receptor beta chain and its context. Antigen: not known. This entry comes from a study of long-term antiretroviral therapy in people with HIV. Turning to the study itself: Collection dates of the earliest samples fall about a decade before the 2015 immediate-ART recommendation.

The CDR3 is 14 residues long. Germline V lookup: CDR1 LNHDA, CDR2 SQIVND (reference sequence). The V gene end was trimmed by 5 bases and the J gene end by 5 bases; junction bases not matched to a gene: 5. Broader study findings: Blood was collected between 2004 and 2017, possibly under older ART regimens. Among HIV repertoires, CDR3 length ranges were narrower than those of controls.

At minimum, one pre-ART and two post-ART PBMC samples were obtained from each donor. immunoSEQ v3.0 was run at survey level. Profiling relied on immunoSEQ multiplex PCR, and the TCRdb table lists in-frame clones only, not all of them. This sample yields tens of thousands of clones, of which around 84% are seen a single time; approximately 3.2% belongs to the top ten. The source was unsorted PBMCs, collected 0.8 years after starting antiretroviral therapy. This chain joins TRBV19 and TRBJ1-1, with 10 bases identical to TRBD1. This clonotype was sampled from a woman aged 18 to 35 with HIV. This CDR3 is CASSPGQGDTEAFF. CDR3 DNA sequence: TGTGCCAGTAGTCCAGGACAGGGGGATACTGAAGCTTTCTTT.